Reported below is one T cell receptor beta chain. What it binds is not known. It was with 60 Vbeta and 13 Jbeta primers that the PCR ran. Measured with immunoSEQ multiplex PCR; TCRdb has only the in-frame clones, and not every one. The profile shows about 110,000 clones, roughly 66% of them singletons. This CDR3 comprises 15 residues. The ends lost 8 bases at V and 5 bases at J; junction bases unmatched: 9. The V gene's germline CDR1 is SNHLY and CDR2 FYNNEI. Each of the donors was a healthy bone marrow donor. The record originates from a study of cytomegalovirus exposure and HLA in healthy donors. General study points: It was reported that TCR beta sequences correctly inferred the HLA-A and HLA-B alleles for most subjects.

Sequencing was performed on PBMCs. The TCR was taken from a woman aged 30 to 39 in good health and CMV-seronegative. The genes are TRBV2 and TRBJ2-3, with TRBD2 matching over 11 bases. The CDR3 is CASAILAGVGDTQYF. The CDR3 region has the DNA TGTGCCAGCGCTATACTAGCGGGAGTTGGAGATACGCAGTATTTT.